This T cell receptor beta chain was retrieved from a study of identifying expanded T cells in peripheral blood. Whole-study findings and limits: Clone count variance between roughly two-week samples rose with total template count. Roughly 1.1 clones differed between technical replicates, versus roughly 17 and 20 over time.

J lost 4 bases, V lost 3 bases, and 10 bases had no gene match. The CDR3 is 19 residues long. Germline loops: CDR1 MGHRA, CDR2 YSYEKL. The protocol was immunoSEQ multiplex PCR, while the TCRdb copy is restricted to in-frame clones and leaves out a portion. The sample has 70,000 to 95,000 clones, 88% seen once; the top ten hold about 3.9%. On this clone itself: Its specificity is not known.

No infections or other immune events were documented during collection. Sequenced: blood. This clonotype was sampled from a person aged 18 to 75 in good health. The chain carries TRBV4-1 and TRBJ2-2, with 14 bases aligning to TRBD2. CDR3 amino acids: CASSHPTSGRAFSTGELFF. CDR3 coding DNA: TGCGCCAGCAGCCATCCGACTAGCGGGAGGGCCTTTAGCACCGGGGAGCTGTTTTTT.